This T cell receptor (beta chain) was captured in a study of blood T cell repertoires in COVID-19. Here immunoSEQ multiplex PCR was the method, and the copy in TCRdb shows in-frame clones only, minus some. The sample yields under 350,000 clones, around 86% seen once. Germline V gene data show CDR1 as KGHDR and CDR2 as SFDVKD. This CDR3 has 18 residues. V lost 2 bases, J lost 0 bases, and 17 bases lay in between. This receptor was identified in a man in his thirties or forties who had recovered from COVID-19. The V gene is TRBV24-1, the J gene TRBJ2-3; D gene ambiguous. The sample taken for sequencing was PBMCs or T cells enriched from blood (not recorded which). In DNA form, the CDR3 reads TGTGCCACCAGTGATTCGCCCACCTTTGGCAGAAGCACAGATACGCAGTATTTT. It yields the protein CATSDSPTFGRSTDTQYF.